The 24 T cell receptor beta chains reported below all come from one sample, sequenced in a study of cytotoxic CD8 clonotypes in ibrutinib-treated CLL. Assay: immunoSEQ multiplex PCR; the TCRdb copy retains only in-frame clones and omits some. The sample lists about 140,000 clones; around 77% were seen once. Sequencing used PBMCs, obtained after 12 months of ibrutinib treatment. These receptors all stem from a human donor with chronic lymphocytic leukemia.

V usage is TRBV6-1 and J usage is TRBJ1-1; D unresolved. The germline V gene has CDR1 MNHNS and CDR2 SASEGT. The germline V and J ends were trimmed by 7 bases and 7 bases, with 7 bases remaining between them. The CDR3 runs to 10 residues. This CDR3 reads CASKWFEAFF. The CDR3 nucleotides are TGTGCCAGCAAATGGTTTGAAGCTTTCTTT.

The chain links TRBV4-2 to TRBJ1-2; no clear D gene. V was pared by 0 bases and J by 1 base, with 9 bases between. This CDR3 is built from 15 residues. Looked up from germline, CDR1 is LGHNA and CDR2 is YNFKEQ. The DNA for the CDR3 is TGTGCCAGCAGCCAAGAAGGGCAGAGTAACTATGGCTACACCTTC. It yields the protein CASSQEGQSNYGYTF.

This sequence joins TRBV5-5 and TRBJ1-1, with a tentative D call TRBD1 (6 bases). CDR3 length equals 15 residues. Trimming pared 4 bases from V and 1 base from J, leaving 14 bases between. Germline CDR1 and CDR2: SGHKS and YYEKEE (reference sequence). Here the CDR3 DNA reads TGTGCCAGCAGCCCCCGGGACATTGAGAACACTGAAGCTTTCTTT. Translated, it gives CASSPRDIENTEAFF.

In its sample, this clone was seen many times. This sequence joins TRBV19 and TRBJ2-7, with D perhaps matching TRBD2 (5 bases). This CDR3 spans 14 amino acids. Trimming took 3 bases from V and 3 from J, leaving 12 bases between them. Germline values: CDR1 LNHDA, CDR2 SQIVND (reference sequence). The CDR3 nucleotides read TGTGCCAGTAGTATTAGCGCTAGGTTCTACGAGCAGTACTTC. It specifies CASSISARFYEQYF.

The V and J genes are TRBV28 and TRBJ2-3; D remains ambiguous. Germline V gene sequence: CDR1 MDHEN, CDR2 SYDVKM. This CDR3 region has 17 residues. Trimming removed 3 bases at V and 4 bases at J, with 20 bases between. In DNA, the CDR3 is TGTGCCAGCAGTTTTCTATCGCCCGTCCTTCTGGCAGATACGCAGTATTTT. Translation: CASSFLSPVLLADTQYF.

CDR3 protein: CASRVQGTGELFF. The CDR3, as DNA: TGTGCCAGCAGGGTACAGGGGACCGGGGAGCTGTTTTTT. This chain uses TRBV6-5 with TRBJ2-2, with 7 positions matching TRBD1. This CDR3 contains 13 residues. Germline CDR1 reads MNHEY; CDR2 reads SVGAGI. V lost 6 bases and J lost 5; bases outside the gene matches: 3.

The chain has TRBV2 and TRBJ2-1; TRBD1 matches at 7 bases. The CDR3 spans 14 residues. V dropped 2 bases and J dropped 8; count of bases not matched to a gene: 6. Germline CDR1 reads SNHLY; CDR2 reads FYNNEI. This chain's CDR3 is CASSEQGVFDEQFF. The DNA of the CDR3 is TGTGCCAGCAGTGAACAGGGGGTATTCGATGAGCAGTTCTTC.

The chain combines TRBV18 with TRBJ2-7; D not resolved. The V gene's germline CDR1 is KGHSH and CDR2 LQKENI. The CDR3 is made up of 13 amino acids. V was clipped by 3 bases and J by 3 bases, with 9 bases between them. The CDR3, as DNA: TGTGCCAGCTCACCTTCCGGGTTCTACGAGCAGTACTTC. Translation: CASSPSGFYEQYF.

As DNA, the CDR3 is TGCGCCAGCAGCACGGGGACACTCGGGGAGCCCCAGCATTTT. Translated: CASSTGTLGEPQHF. The J gene is TRBJ1-5, the V gene TRBV5-1, with a tentative D call TRBD1 (6 bases). The length of the CDR3 is 14 residues. CDR1 is SGHRS, CDR2 YFSETQ, per germline. With 4 bases removed from V and 8 bases from J, the gap between germline ends came to 16 bases.

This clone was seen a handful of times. Here the CDR3 reads CASKSGSLDSPLHF. The CDR3, as DNA: TGTGCCAGCAAGTCCGGGTCGCTGGATTCACCCCTCCACTTT. The chain links TRBV6-5 to TRBJ1-6; D unresolved. The CDR3 loop spans 14 amino acids. Germline V gene sequence: CDR1 MNHEY, CDR2 SVGAGI. V shed 7 bases and J shed 8 bases, with 15 bases lying between them.

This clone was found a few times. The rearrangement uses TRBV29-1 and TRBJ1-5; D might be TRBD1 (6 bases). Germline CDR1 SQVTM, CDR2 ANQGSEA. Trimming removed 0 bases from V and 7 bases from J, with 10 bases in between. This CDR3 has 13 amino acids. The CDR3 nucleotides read TGCAGCGTTGAAGATGGGGGCGGACAGCCCCAGCATTTT. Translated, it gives CSVEDGGGQPQHF.

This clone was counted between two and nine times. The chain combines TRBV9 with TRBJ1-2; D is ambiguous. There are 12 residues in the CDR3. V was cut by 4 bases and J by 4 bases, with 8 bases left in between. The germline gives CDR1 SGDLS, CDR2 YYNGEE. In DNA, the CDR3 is TGTGCCAGCAGCACCGGGCCCTATGGCTACACCTTC. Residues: CASSTGPYGYTF.

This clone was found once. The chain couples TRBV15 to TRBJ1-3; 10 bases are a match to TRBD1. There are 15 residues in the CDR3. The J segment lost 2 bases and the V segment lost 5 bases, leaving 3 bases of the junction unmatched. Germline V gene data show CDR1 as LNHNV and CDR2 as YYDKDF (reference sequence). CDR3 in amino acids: CATSADRGPGNTIYF. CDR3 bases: TGTGCCACCAGCGCTGACAGGGGGCCTGGAAACACCATATATTTT.

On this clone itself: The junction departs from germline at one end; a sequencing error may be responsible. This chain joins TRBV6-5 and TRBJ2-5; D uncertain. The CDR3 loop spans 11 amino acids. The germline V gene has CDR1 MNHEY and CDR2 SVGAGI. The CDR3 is CASSSAETQHF. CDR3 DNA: TGTGCCAGCAGTTCGGCGGAGACCCAGCACTTC.

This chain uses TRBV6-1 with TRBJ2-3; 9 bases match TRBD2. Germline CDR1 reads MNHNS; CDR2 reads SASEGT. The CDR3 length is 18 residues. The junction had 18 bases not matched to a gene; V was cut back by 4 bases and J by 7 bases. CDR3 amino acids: CASSGFYPSSGAPNTQYF. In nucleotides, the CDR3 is TGTGCCAGCAGTGGATTTTACCCCTCTAGCGGGGCCCCGAATACGCAGTATTTT.

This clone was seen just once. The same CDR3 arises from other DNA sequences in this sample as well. The CDR3 DNA reads as TGTGCCAGCTCACCCCCGAGCACAGATACGCAGTATTTT. As protein: CASSPPSTDTQYF. This chain joins TRBV18 and TRBJ2-3; the D is unclear. V was trimmed by 3 bases and J by 0 bases, leaving 4 bases between them. Germline loops: CDR1 KGHSH, CDR2 LQKENI. The CDR3 spans 13 residues.

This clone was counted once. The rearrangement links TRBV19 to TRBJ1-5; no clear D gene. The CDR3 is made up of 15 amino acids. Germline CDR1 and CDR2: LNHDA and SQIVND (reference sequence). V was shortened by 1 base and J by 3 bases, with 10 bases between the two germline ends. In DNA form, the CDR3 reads TGTGCCAGTAGTATAGGAGGGTTGCTCAATCAGCCCCAGCATTTT. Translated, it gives CASSIGGLLNQPQHF.

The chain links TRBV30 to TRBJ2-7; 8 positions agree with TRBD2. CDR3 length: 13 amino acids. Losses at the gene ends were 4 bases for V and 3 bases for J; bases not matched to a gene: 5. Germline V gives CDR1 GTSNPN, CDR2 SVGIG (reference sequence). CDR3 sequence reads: CAWNPGGYYEQYF. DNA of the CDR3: TGTGCCTGGAACCCGGGAGGGTACTACGAGCAGTACTTC. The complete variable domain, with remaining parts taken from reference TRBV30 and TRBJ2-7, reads SQTIHQWPATLVQPVGSPLSLECTVEGTSNPNLYWYRQAAGRGLQLLFYSVGIGQISSEVPQNLSASRPQDRQFILSSKKLLLSDSGFYLCAWNPGGYYEQYFGPGTRLTVT.

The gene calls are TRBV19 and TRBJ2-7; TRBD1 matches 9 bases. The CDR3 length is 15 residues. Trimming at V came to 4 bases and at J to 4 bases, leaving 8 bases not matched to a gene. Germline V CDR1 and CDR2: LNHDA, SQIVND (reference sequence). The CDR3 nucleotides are TGTGCCAGTAGTACCCCCGGGACAGGGAAATACGAGCAGTACTTC. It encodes CASSTPGTGKYEQYF.

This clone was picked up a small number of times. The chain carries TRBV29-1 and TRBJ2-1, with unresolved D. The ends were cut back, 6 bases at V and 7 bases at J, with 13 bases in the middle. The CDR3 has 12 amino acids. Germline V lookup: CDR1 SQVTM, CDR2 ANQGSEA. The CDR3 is CSVHPFSNEQFF. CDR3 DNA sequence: TGCAGCGTACACCCCTTTTCAAATGAGCAGTTCTTC.

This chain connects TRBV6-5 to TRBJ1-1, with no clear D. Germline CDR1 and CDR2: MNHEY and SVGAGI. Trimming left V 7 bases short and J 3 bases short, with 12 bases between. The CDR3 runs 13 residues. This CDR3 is CASKVSVDTEAFF. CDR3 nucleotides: TGTGCCAGCAAGGTGTCGGTGGACACTGAAGCTTTCTTT.

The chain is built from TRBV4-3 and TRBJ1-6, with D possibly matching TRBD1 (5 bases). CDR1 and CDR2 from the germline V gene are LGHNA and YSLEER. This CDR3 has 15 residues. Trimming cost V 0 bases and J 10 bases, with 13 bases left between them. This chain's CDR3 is CASSQDWGRGSPLHF. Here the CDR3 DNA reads TGCGCCAGCAGCCAAGATTGGGGGAGGGGATCACCCCTCCACTTT.

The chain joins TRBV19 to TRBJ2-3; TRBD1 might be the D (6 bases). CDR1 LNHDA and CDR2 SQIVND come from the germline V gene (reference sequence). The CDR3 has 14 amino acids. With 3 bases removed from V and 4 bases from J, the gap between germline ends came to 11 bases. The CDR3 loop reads CASSILGAADTQYF. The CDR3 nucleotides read TGTGCCAGTAGTATTTTGGGGGCCGCAGATACGCAGTATTTT.

The CDR3 nucleotides read TGTGCCAGCTATCTTTACACTGAAGCTTTCTTT. This codes for CASYLYTEAFF. This chain links TRBV6-5 with TRBJ1-1; D is uncertain. Trimming took 8 bases from V and 3 from J, leaving 7 bases between them. The CDR3 is 11 residues long. Germline CDR1 reads MNHEY; CDR2 reads SVGAGI.